Listed below are T cell receptor beta chains from one sample, sequenced in a study of blood T cell repertoires in COVID-19. Clones were sequenced by immunoSEQ multiplex PCR, and TCRdb holds only the in-frame ones, with some missing. This table holds approximately 390,000 clones, just under 90% found once. Sequenced sample: PBMCs or T cells enriched from blood (not recorded which). The receptors come from a woman aged 45-65 years who had recovered from COVID-19. The CDR3 runs from the conserved cysteine through the conserved F or W. The D gene is left open where the match is weak. The size field is filled for only some rows; it gives once, few, many or a size class.

D	V	J	size	DNA	CDR3
.	TRBV5-1	TRBJ1-4	.	TGCGCCAGCAGCTCCGGAGGGGCCTTTAATGAAAAACTGTTTTTT	CASSSGGAFNEKLFF
.	TRBV5-1	TRBJ2-2	.	TGCGCCAGCAGCTTGGCTGTCGGGAGCCCCGGGGAGCTGTTTTTT	CASSLAVGSPGELFF
.	TRBV21-1	TRBJ1-6	.	TGTGCCAGCAGCAAAGCGGGTTCCTCGGGTGAGAATTCACCCCTCCACTTT	CASSKAGSSGENSPLHF
TRBD1	TRBV7-2	TRBJ1-1	.	TGTGCCAGCAGCTTAGGGCCTCCGGGGACAGGAGCAATGAACACTGAAGCTTTCTTT	CASSLGPPGTGAMNTEAFF
TRBD2	TRBV27	TRBJ2-2	.	TGTGCCAGCAGTTTTCGGATAGCGGGGCTCCCGAACACCGGGGAGCTGTTTTTT	CASSFRIAGLPNTGELFF
.	TRBV4-2	TRBJ1-4	.	TGTGCCAGCAGCCCGGAGGGGACGGCTTATAATGAAAAACTGTTTTTT	CASSPEGTAYNEKLFF
TRBD2	TRBV5-1	TRBJ2-5	once	TGCGCCAGCAGCTATAGCGGGGGGGTCCTGGAGACCCAGTACTTC	CASSYSGGVLETQYF
.	TRBV6-5	TRBJ2-5	once	TGTGCCAGCACTTTCCAGGGGGAGACCCAGTACTTC	CASTFQGETQYF
.	TRBV7-3	TRBJ1-1	.	TGTGCCAGCAGCTCTAAAGGGGGTCAGGTAGCTTTCTTT	CASSSKGGQVAFF
TRBD2	TRBV28	TRBJ2-7	.	TGTGCCAGCAGTTTAAATCGTCTGCTAGCGGGGGGGCCGGGCCCTTACGAGCAGTACTTC	CASSLNRLLAGGPGPYEQYF
TRBD1	TRBV5-1	TRBJ2-5	.	TGCGCCAGCACCGTAGGGGACAGAGTTCAAGAGACCCAGTACTTC	CASTVGDRVQETQYF
.	TRBV10-3	TRBJ1-2	few	TGTGCCACCCTAGGGGAATATGGCTACACCTTC	CATLGEYGYTF
.	TRBV6-5	TRBJ1-3	.	TGTGCCAGCCGGACTGAACCGAGGGGAAACACCATATATTTT	CASRTEPRGNTIYF
.	TRBV6-2/TRBV6-3	TRBJ1-2	.	TGTGCCAGCAGTTACGTCCAGGTCATTTATGGCTACACCTTC	CASSYVQVIYGYTF
.	TRBV28	TRBJ1-2	.	TGTGCCAGCAGTTTATTAGGGGGTAGGGCCTATGGCTACACCTTC	CASSLLGGRAYGYTF
TRBD1	TRBV7-9	TRBJ2-2	.	TGTGCCAGCAGATATGACAGGGGAGGCGGGGAGCTGTTTTTT	CASRYDRGGGELFF
TRBD1	TRBV7-8	TRBJ1-3	.	TGTGCCAGCAGCTTATCCCCGCATAACCCGGACAGGGTTGGTGGAAACACCATATATTTT	CASSLSPHNPDRVGGNTIYF
.	TRBV9	TRBJ2-5	.	TGTGCCAGCAGCGTCGGGGGGCTTCAGCCAGAAGAGACCCAGTACTTC	CASSVGGLQPEETQYF
.	TRBV7-9	TRBJ2-7	few	TGTGCCAGCAGCCGCGCCTACGAGCAGTACTTC	CASSRAYEQYF
TRBD1	TRBV28	TRBJ1-5	few	TGTGCCAGCCACGGGACAGGGAACAATCAGCCCCAGCATTTT	CASHGTGNNQPQHF
TRBD1	TRBV5-1	TRBJ1-2	once	TGCGCCAGCAGCCTGGAAGGGACAGGGAGGGGCTACACCTTC	CASSLEGTGRGYTF
.	TRBV6-2/TRBV6-3	TRBJ1-5	.	TGTGCCAGCAGTTACTCTTTTTCTGCGGGACCCAATCAGCCCCAGCATTTT	CASSYSFSAGPNQPQHF
TRBD1	TRBV6-5	TRBJ1-5	.	TGTGCCAGCAGTAGGGACAGGGCGAGGGATCAGCCCCAGCATTTT	CASSRDRARDQPQHF
TRBD2	TRBV9	TRBJ2-3	.	TGTGCCAGCAGCCCTCGGGGGACTAGCGGGCGGGATCGCACAGATACGCAGTATTTT	CASSPRGTSGRDRTDTQYF
.	TRBV2	TRBJ1-2	.	TGTGCCAGCAGTGGGGGGGATTTTCGAGGCTACACCTTC	CASSGGDFRGYTF
.	TRBV7-8	TRBJ2-7	.	TGTGCCAGCAGCGAACCTCGGAGGGACGAGCAGTACTTC	CASSEPRRDEQYF
TRBD1	TRBV28	TRBJ2-7	.	TGTGCCAGCAGTTTGGCCCCGGGACAGCCCGAGCAGTACTTC	CASSLAPGQPEQYF
.	TRBV6-1	TRBJ1-1	.	TGTGCCAGCAGTACGTGGGGGAGGGGGAACACTGAAGCTTTCTTT	CASSTWGRGNTEAFF
.	TRBV4-3	TRBJ2-4	once	TGCGCCAGCAGCCAAGAGGGGCTAGCCAAAAACATTCAGTACTTC	CASSQEGLAKNIQYF
TRBD2	TRBV24-1	TRBJ2-1	.	TGTGCCACCACTAGCGGGGTTTTGAATGAGCAGTTCTTC	CATTSGVLNEQFF
.	TRBV4-2	TRBJ2-1	.	TGTGCCAGCAGCCAAGTCGGAGCGGCCATTTACAATGAGCAGTTCTTC	CASSQVGAAIYNEQFF
.	TRBV7-8	TRBJ2-7	.	TGTGCCAGCAGCTTAGCACAGGTGTTCTACGAGCAGTACTTC	CASSLAQVFYEQYF
TRBD1	TRBV25-1	TRBJ1-1	.	TGTGCCAGCAAACAGGGGGCGCAGGGAACTGAAGCTTTCTTT	CASKQGAQGTEAFF
TRBD1	TRBV30	TRBJ2-1	once	TGTGCCTGGAGTGCCCAACAGGGGAATGAGCAGTTCTTC	CAWSAQQGNEQFF
TRBD1	TRBV30	TRBJ1-2	.	TGTGCCTGGAGGGGGGACAGAATCTATGGCTACACCTTC	CAWRGDRIYGYTF
.	TRBV29-1	TRBJ2-4	.	TGCAGCGTCCTACGGGGTACTCAGTACTTC	CSVLRGTQYF
.	TRBV7-9	TRBJ1-2	.	TGTGCCAGCTCTTCCGGGGGGAACTATGGCTACACCTTC	CASSSGGNYGYTF
TRBD1	TRBV25-1	TRBJ2-7	.	TGTGCCAGCAGTGACCCGGGACAGGGGAGGTACGAGCAGTACTTC	CASSDPGQGRYEQYF
.	TRBV11-2	TRBJ2-1	many	TGTGCCAGCAGCTTAGGCGGGACCTCCCGCCCGGGGGAGCAGTTCTTC	CASSLGGTSRPGEQFF
.	TRBV5-1	TRBJ2-7	.	TGCGCCAGCAGCTCAACAAGCTACGAGCAGTACTTC	CASSSTSYEQYF
.	TRBV9	TRBJ1-2	.	TGTGCCAGCAGCGTAGGGGAGGGCCTGCACGCAGAGCACTATGGCTACACCTTC	CASSVGEGLHAEHYGYTF
.	TRBV6-4	TRBJ1-6	.	TGTGCCAGCAGGCAGGGAGGTAATTCACCCCTCCACTTT	CASRQGGNSPLHF
.	TRBV19	TRBJ2-2	.	TGTGCCAGTAGGGGGGCCGGGGCCAACACCGGGGAGCTGTTTTTT	CASRGAGANTGELFF
.	TRBV3-1/TRBV3-2	TRBJ1-4	.	TGTGCCAGCAGCCAAGAGAGGGTGCGGGAAAAACTGTTTTTT	CASSQERVREKLFF
TRBD1	TRBV6-5	TRBJ1-1	.	TGTGCCAGCAGACCGGGGACAGGGAGCACTGAAGCTTTCTTT	CASRPGTGSTEAFF
.	TRBV28	TRBJ1-2	.	TGTGCCAGCAGTACAAACGTGGACAGTCTAGTCCCCTACTATGGCTACACCTTC	CASSTNVDSLVPYYGYTF
.	TRBV29-1	TRBJ2-1	.	TGCAGCGCAAGTAGCGGCTCCTACAATGAGCAGTTCTTC	CSASSGSYNEQFF
.	TRBV7-9	TRBJ1-4	.	TGTGCCAGCAGCTTAGTTTTGCCGGGAGCAACTAATGAAAAACTGTTTTTT	CASSLVLPGATNEKLFF
TRBD1	TRBV5-1	TRBJ1-2	.	TGCGCCAGCAGCTTGGATGGGACAGGGGGCAAGGATGGCTACACCTTC	CASSLDGTGGKDGYTF
.	TRBV30	TRBJ1-2	.	TGTGCCTGGAGTCAGGGATTTGGCGATGGCTACACCTTC	CAWSQGFGDGYTF
.	TRBV6-5	TRBJ1-1	.	TGTGCCAGCAGTTACTCATGGGCCCCTGGGACTGAAGCTTTCTTT	CASSYSWAPGTEAFF
.	TRBV7-2	TRBJ2-7	.	TGTGCCAGCAGCTCGACAGCTCGCGAGCAGTACTTC	CASSSTAREQYF
TRBD2	TRBV5-1	TRBJ2-4	.	TGCGCCAGCAGCTGGAAACCCGGGGGGGATGAAAACATTCAGTACTTC	CASSWKPGGDENIQYF
TRBD1	TRBV29-1	TRBJ1-1	.	TGCAGCGTCCGGACAGGGGGCCTTGGGAACACTGAAGCTTTCTTT	CSVRTGGLGNTEAFF
TRBD2	TRBV5-6	TRBJ2-3	.	TGTGCCAGCAGCTTCACTAGCGGAAGCACAGATACGCAGTATTTT	CASSFTSGSTDTQYF
TRBD1	TRBV5-4	TRBJ1-2	.	TGTGCCAGCAGCTTGCGACAGGGCTATGGCTACACCTTC	CASSLRQGYGYTF
TRBD1	TRBV6-1	TRBJ1-1	.	TGTGCCAGCAGTGCGCCGGGACAGGGCGCGGACACTGAAGCTTTCTTT	CASSAPGQGADTEAFF
TRBD1	TRBV18	TRBJ1-1	.	TGTGCCAGCTCACCAAATAAGGGGGCGAACACTGAAGCTTTCTTT	CASSPNKGANTEAFF
.	TRBV7-9	TRBJ1-1	.	TGTGCCAGCAGACCCGTGGTCGGGGGGACTGAAGCTTTCTTT	CASRPVVGGTEAFF